This T cell receptor (beta chain) came from a study of blood T cell repertoires in COVID-19. Background on the study: From T cells, B-cell-depleted T cells, or PBMCs came the material, which was cDNA or gDNA.

Original processing methods: Reference gene primer amplification gave nucleated cell count estimates. Sequencing used immunoSEQ multiplex PCR; TCRdb keeps in-frame clones, though not all of them. The V and J calls and clone size come from that table; D and trimming were worked out from the DNA. The table records under 450,000 clones, approximately 80% of them present only once. Germline-derived CDR1 and CDR2 are SGHVS and FQNEAQ. J gave up 0 bases and V 5 bases, and 9 bases lay outside the gene matches. The CDR3 length is 16 residues. This chain links TRBV7-8 with TRBJ1-2, with TRBD1 identical over 7 bases. The TCR was taken from a human donor with acute or convalescent COVID-19. The donor label of this sample is uncertain. The sequenced sample consisted of peripheral blood. The CDR3 region has the DNA TGTGCCAGCAGCCAACAGGGGCCCCTAGCTAACTATGGCTACACCTTC. Translating gives CASSQQGPLANYGYTF.